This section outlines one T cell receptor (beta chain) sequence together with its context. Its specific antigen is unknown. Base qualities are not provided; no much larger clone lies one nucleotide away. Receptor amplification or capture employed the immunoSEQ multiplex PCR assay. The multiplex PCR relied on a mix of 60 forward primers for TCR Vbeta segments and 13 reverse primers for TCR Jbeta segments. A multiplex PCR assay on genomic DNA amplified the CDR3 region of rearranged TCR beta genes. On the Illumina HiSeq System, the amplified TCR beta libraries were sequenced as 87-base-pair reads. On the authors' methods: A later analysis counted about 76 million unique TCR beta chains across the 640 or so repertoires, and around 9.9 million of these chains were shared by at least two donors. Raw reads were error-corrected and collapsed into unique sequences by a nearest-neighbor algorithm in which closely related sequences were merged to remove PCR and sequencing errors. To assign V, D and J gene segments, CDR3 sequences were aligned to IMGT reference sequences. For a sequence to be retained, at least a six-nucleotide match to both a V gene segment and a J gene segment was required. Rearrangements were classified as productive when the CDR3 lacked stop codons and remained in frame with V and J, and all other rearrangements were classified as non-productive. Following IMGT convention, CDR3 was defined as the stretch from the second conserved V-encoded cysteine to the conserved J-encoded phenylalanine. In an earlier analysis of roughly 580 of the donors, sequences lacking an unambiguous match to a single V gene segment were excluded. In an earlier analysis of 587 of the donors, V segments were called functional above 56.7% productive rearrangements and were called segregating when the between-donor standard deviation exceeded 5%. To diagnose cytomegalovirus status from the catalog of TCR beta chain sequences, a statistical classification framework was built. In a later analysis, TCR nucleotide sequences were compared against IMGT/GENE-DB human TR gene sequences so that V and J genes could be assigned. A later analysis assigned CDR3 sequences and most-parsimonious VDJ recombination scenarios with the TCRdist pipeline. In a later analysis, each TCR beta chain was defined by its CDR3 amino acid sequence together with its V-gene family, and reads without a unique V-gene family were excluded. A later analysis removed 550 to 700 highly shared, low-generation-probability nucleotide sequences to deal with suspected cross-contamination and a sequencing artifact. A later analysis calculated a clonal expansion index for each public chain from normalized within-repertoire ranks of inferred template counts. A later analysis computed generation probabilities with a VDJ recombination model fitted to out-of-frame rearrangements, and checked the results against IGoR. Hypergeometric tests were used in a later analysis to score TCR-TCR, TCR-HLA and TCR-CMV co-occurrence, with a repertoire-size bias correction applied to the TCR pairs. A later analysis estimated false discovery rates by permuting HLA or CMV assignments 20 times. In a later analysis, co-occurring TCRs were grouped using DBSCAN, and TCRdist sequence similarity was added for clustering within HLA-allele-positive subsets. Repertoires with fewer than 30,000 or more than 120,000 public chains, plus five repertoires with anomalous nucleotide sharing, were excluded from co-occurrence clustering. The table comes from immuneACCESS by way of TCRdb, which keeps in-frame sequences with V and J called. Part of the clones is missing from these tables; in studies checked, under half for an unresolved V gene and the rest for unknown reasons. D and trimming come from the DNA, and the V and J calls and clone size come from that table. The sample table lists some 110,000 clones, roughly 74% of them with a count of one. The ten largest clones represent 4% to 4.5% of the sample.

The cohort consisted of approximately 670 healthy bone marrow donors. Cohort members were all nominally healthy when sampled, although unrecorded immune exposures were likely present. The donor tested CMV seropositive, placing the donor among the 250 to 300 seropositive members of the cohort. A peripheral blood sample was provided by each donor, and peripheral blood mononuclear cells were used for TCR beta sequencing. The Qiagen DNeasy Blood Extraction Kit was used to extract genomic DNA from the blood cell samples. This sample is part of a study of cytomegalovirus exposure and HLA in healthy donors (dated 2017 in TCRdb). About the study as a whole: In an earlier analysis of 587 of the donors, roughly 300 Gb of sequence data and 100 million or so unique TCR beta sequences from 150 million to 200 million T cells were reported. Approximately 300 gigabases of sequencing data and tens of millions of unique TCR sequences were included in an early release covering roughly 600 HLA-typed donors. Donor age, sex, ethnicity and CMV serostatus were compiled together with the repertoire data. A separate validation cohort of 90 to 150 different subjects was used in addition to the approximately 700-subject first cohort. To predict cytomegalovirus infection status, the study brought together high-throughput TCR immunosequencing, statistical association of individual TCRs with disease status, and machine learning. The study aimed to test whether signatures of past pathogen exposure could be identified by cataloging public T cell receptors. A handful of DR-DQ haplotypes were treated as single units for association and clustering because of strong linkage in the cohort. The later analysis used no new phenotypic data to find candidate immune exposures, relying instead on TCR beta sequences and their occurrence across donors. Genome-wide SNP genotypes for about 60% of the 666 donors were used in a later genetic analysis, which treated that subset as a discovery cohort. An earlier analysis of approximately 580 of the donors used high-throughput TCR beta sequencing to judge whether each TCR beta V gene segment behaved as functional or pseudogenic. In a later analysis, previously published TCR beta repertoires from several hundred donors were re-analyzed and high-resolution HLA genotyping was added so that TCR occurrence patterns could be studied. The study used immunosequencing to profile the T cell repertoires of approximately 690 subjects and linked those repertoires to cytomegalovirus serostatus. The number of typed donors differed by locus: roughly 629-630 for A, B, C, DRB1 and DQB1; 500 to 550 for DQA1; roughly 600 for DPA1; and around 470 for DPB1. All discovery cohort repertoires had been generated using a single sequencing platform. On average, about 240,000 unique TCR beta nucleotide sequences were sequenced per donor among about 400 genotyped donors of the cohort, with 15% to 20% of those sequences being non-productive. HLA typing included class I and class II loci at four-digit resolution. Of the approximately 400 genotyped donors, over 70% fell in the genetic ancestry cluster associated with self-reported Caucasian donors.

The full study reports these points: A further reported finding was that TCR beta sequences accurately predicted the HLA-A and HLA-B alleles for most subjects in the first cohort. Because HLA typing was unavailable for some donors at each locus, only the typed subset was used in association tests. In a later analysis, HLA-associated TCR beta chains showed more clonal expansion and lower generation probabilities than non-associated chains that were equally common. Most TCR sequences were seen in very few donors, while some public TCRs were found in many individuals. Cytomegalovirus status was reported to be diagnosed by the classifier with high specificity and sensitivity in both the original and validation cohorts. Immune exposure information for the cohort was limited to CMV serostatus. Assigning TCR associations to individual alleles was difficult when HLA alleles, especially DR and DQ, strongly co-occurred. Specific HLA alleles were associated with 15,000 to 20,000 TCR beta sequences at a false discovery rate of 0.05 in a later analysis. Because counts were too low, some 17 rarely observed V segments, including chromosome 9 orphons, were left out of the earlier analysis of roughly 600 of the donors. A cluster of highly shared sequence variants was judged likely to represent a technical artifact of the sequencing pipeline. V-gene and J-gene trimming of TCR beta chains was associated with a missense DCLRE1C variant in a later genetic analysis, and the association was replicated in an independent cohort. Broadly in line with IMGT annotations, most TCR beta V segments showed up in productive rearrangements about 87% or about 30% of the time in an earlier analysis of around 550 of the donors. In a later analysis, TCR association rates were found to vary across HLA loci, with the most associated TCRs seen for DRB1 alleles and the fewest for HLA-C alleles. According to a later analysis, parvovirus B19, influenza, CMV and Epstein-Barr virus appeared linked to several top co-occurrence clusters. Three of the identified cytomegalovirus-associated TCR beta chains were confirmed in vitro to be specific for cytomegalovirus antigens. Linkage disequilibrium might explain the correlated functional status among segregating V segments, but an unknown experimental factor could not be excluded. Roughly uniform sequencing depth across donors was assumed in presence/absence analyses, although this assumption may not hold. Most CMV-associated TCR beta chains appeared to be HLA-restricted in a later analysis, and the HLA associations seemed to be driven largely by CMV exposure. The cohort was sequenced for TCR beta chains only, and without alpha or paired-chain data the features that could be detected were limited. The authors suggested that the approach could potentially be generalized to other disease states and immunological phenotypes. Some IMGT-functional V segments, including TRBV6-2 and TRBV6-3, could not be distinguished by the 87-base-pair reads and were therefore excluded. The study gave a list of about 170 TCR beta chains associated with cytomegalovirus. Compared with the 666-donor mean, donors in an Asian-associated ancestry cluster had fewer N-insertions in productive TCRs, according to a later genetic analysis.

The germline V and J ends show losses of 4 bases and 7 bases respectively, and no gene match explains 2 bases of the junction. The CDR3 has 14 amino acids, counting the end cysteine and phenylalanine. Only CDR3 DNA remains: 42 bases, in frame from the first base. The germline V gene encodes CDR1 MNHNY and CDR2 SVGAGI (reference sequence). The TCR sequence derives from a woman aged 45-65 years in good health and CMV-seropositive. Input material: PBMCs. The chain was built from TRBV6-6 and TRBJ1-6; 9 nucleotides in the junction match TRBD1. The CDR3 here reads CASSSGQGNSPLHF. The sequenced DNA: TGTGCCAGCAGTTCGGGACAGGGAAATTCACCCCTCCACTTT.